The entry that follows covers one T cell receptor beta chain sequence. There is no known antigen for this receptor. No base quality information exists; no much larger clone differs at one position. The library was made by PCR. Sequencing used an Illumina HiSeq 4000. High-throughput sequencing was used to profile the TCR beta-chain CDR3 region of each patient. Turning to the authors' computational methods: Drawing on CDR3 differences between clinicopathological groups, the researchers built a classifier meant to tell apart patients with distant-metastatic papillary thyroid cancer. The Shannon index was used to assess repertoire diversity, and the Morisita-Horn index was used to assess tumor-blood repertoire similarity. Clones were called with MiXCR by TCRdb after fastp trimmed the public reads at Q25, and only in-frame beta chains were retained. The V and J calls shown here were made by TCRdb, not taken from the authors' results. Here the sample has about 14,000 clones; about 27% occur a single time. The biggest ten clones account for about 21% of the sample.

The sample is drawn from a study of metastatic and nonmetastatic thyroid tumors (dated by TCRdb to 2018 to 2021). Regarding the research as a whole: For patients with malignant and with benign thyroid disease, the researchers compared repertoires between peripheral blood samples and tumor or nodule tissue samples. What the study reported, not specific to this receptor: In both blood and tumor samples, malignant tumors were reported to have significantly higher TCR beta diversity than benign nodules.

No patient had received any treatment before thyroid surgery. The study retrospectively analysed patient clinical samples collected from 2012 to 2018 using T-cell receptor beta sequencing. The CDR3 spans 16 residues, from the cysteine through the phenylalanine. CDR3 DNA only is kept here, 48 bases in frame from base 1. V is reduced by 5 bases and J by 1 base, leaving a spacing of 17 bases between them. CDR1 and CDR2 are drawn from the germline V gene (reference sequence): SGHAT, FQDESV. Sequencing was carried out using tumor tissue. The TCR comes from a female donor with papillary thyroid cancer or a benign thyroid nodule (not recorded which). Some clones in this sample may be carry-over from other donors' samples. The V and J segments used are TRBV11-1 and TRBJ1-1; matching of 5 bases hints at TRBD1 as the D gene. In nucleotide form, the sequence is TGTGCCAGCAGCCCGGACCTTCTCGGGACGAACACTGAAGCTTTCTTT. It is translated as CASSPDLLGTNTEAFF.